The clone carrying this TCR beta chain is judged large. What it binds is not known. The data were produced by immunoSEQ multiplex PCR, yet TCRdb's version contains in-frame clones alone and is incomplete. The sample includes 45,000 to 60,000 clones, approximately 91% of them seen just once. These data are taken from a study of PD-1 blockade in classical Hodgkin lymphoma. V trimming: 2 bases; J trimming: 6 bases; junction bases outside the gene matches: 6. This CDR3 region has 16 residues. From germline, CDR1 is MNHEY and CDR2 SMNVEV (reference sequence). Study conclusions and caveats: Relapsed/refractory patients reportedly had the lowest baseline TCR diversity, below newly diagnosed patients, who were below healthy donors.

Described time point: newly diagnosed, previously untreated cHL patient sample. Peripheral samples used as comparators were newly diagnosed, untreated classical Hodgkin lymphoma PBMCs. Sequencing input: peripheral blood mononuclear cells (PBMCs). The source is a human donor with classical Hodgkin lymphoma. This chain joins TRBV27 and TRBJ2-1; 11 bases fit TRBD2. The CDR3 protein is CASSLVAGGPFNEQFF. DNA of the CDR3: TGTGCCAGCAGTTTAGTAGCGGGAGGGCCTTTCAATGAGCAGTTCTTC.